These 26 T cell receptor beta chains were all obtained from the same sample, sequenced in a study of CXCR3-negative and CXCR3-positive naive CD8 T cells. Study-level results: Naive cells that were CXCR3-positive had more hydrophobic TRB CDR3s (compared with CXCR3-negative naive cells).

Their specific antigens are unknown. TRB cDNA libraries were made by UMI-labeled 5' RACE. TCRdb re-called the 5' RACE reads and shows each CDR3 protein once, DNA omitted. Recorded here are 100,000 to 150,000 distinct CDR3 sequences; the top ten clones represent roughly 0.62%. Sequencing used naive CXCR3+ CD8+ T cells from blood. Documented subset: CD45RO-CCR7+CD27+CD95- naive CD8+ T cells expressing CXCR3 (TNR3+). These receptors were collected from a human donor in good health. Some clones in this sample may be carry-over from other donors' samples.

The genes are TRBV7-9 and TRBJ2-1; without DNA, the TCRdb call of TRBD2 cannot be checked. From germline, CDR1 is SEHNR and CDR2 FQNEAQ (reference sequence). The CDR3 totals 16 residues. CDR3 loop: CASSSSGGPSYNEQFF.

The chain combines TRBV4-1 with TRBJ2-7. Germline V CDR1 and CDR2: MGHRA, YSYEKL. This CDR3 region has 15 residues. The chain's CDR3 is CASSQDRDAGYEQYF.

The J gene is TRBJ1-1, the V gene TRBV30. CDR3 length equals 12 residues. Germline V gene sequence: CDR1 GTSNPN, CDR2 SVGIG (reference sequence). The chain's CDR3 is CAWSVGNTEAFF.

V is TRBV14 and J is TRBJ1-1; there is no DNA to check the TCRdb D call of TRBD1. The germline V gene encodes CDR1 SGHDN and CDR2 FVKESK. This CDR3 region has 12 residues. The CDR3 reads CASRGVDTEAFF.

The chain carries TRBV3-1 and TRBJ1-2; there is no DNA to check the TCRdb D call of TRBD1. CDR1 and CDR2 from the germline V gene are LGHDT and YNNKEL (reference sequence). The CDR3 has 15 amino acids. CDR3 amino acids: CASSQVRDREDGYTF.

The chain links TRBV19 to TRBJ1-1. Germline values: CDR1 LNHDA, CDR2 SQIVND (reference sequence). The CDR3 runs to 14 residues. CDR3 region: CASSDIASNTEAFF.

The chain has TRBV15 and TRBJ1-2; no DNA is available, so the TRBD1 call from TCRdb remains unchecked. This CDR3 contains 14 residues. Germline V gene lookup returns CDR1 LNHNV and CDR2 YYDKDF (reference sequence). CDR3 protein: CATNTGTGFYGYTF.

The chain links TRBV29-1 to TRBJ2-7; TCRdb returns TRBD1, unconfirmable since there is no DNA. There are 13 residues in the CDR3. In germline, CDR1 is SQVTM, CDR2 ANQGSEA. The CDR3 region is CSVEEFDSYEQYF.

V usage is TRBV7-2 and J usage is TRBJ2-1; TCRdb picks TRBD1, but there is no DNA to check that call. This CDR3 is built from 16 residues. Germline CDR1 is SGHTA and CDR2 is FQGNSA. The CDR3 reads CASSRSRDSLYNEQFF.

The chain recombines TRBV21-1 with TRBJ1-2; TCRdb selects TRBD1, and the lack of DNA leaves this call unchecked. TRBV21-1 is a known pseudogene. This CDR3 comprises 19 residues. CDR3 in amino acids: CASSKADWVRGHPNYGYTF.

J is TRBJ2-2 and V is TRBV6-2 or TRBV6-3; the D call from TCRdb, TRBD1, cannot be confirmed without DNA. The CDR3 runs to 15 residues. Germline loops: CDR1 MNHEY, CDR2 SVGEGT. The CDR3 sequence is CASSQTGLDTGELFF.

The chain carries TRBV12-3 or TRBV12-4 and TRBJ2-1. CDR3 size: 15 residues. CDR3 loop: CASSFRERAYNEQFF.

The rearrangement links TRBV30 to TRBJ2-7; absent DNA, TCRdb's TRBD1 call cannot be checked. From germline, CDR1 is GTSNPN and CDR2 SVGIG (reference sequence). The length of the CDR3 is 13 residues. This CDR3 reads CAWSVTGGYEQYF.

The chain carries TRBV7-2 and TRBJ1-5. The CDR3 loop spans 14 amino acids. The germline gives CDR1 SGHTA, CDR2 FQGNSA. CDR3 protein: CASSLADSNQPQHF.

This chain connects TRBV28 to TRBJ2-7; TCRdb outputs TRBD1, but without DNA this stays unchecked. The V gene's germline CDR1 is MDHEN and CDR2 SYDVKM. The CDR3 is 17 amino acids. CDR3 sequence reads: CASSPSLTGEWSYEQYF.

The V call is TRBV10-3, the J call TRBJ2-2; with no DNA, the TCRdb D assignment of TRBD1 cannot be verified. This CDR3 has 15 residues. Germline V gives CDR1 ENHRY, CDR2 SYGVKD. The CDR3 loop is CAISDPGTRPGELFF.

This chain links TRBV7-9 with TRBJ2-7; there is no DNA to check the TCRdb D call of TRBD1. The CDR3 consists of 12 residues. The germline CDR1 and CDR2 sequences are SEHNR and FQNEAQ (reference sequence). This CDR3 reads CASSLARGEQYF.

The chain links TRBV7-6 to TRBJ1-3. The CDR3 runs 15 residues. Per germline, CDR1 SGHVS and CDR2 FNYEAQ. CDR3 in amino acids: CASSLAQREENTIYF.

The V gene is TRBV6-5, the J gene TRBJ2-1; lacking DNA, the TRBD2 call made by TCRdb goes unchecked. From germline, CDR1 is MNHEY and CDR2 SVGAGI. The CDR3 totals 18 residues. CDR3 residues: CASRYPKLPSGRGNEQFF.

The chain joins TRBV30 to TRBJ1-1; the D call of TRBD1 rests on TCRdb alone, since no DNA is present to check it. Germline CDR1 and CDR2: GTSNPN and SVGIG (reference sequence). The CDR3 loop spans 15 amino acids. CDR3 in amino acids: CAWSPGVGDNTEAFF.

This chain uses TRBV12-3 or TRBV12-4 with TRBJ1-1. There are 14 residues in the CDR3. This CDR3 is CASSFWDIGEEAFF.

This CDR3 is CSANRPTYNEQFF. The chain combines TRBV20-1 with TRBJ2-1; TCRdb outputs TRBD1, but without DNA this stays unchecked. CDR3 size: 13 residues. Germline-derived CDR1 and CDR2 are DFQATT and SNEGSKA (reference sequence).

V usage is TRBV14 and J usage is TRBJ2-7. There are 15 residues in the CDR3. Germline V gene sequence: CDR1 SGHDN, CDR2 FVKESK. The chain's CDR3 is CASSPPRSSSYEQYF.

The chain carries TRBV10-1 and TRBJ2-2; with no DNA, the TCRdb D assignment of TRBD1 cannot be verified. CDR1 and CDR2 (germline): WNHNN, SYGVQD (reference sequence). The CDR3 spans 14 residues. CDR3 sequence reads: CASSEDRGNGELFF.

This chain connects TRBV20-1 to TRBJ2-1. Germline lookup yields CDR1 DFQATT and CDR2 SNEGSKA (reference sequence). The CDR3 loop spans 13 amino acids. Here the CDR3 reads CSARVFLYNEQFF.

The chain carries TRBV29-1 and TRBJ2-3; there is no DNA to check the TCRdb D call of TRBD2. Germline lookup yields CDR1 SQVTM and CDR2 ANQGSEA. The CDR3 is 17 residues long. CDR3 amino acids: CSVVGLPSPEGTDTQYF.